Below, 26 T cell receptor beta chains from the same sample are listed, as sequenced in a study of blood T cells in healthy people across ages. A second roughly 6 to 11 cycle PCR used barcoded and J-beta primers. A single record per CDR3 protein comes from TCRdb applying MiXCR to the 5' RACE reads. The sample holds about 770,000 distinct CDR3 sequences, around 42% seen once. The sequenced sample was blood. Receptor source: a man in his 60s in good health.

This sequence joins TRBV25-1 and TRBJ2-1; 7 bases are shared with TRBD1. CDR3 length: 12 residues. The J segment lost 6 bases and the V segment lost 7 bases, leaving 3 bases of the junction unmatched. Looked up from germline, CDR1 is MGHDK and CDR2 is SYGVNS. The DNA for the CDR3 is TGTGCCAGCAAGTCAGGGGGCAATGAGCAGTTCTTC. It encodes CASKSGGNEQFF.

V and J are TRBV4-2 and TRBJ2-3; 10 bases are shared with TRBD2. CDR3 length: 15 residues. Germline V gene sequence: CDR1 LGHNA, CDR2 YNFKEQ. The trim removed 0 bases at V and 9 bases at J, leaving 6 bases unmatched. The CDR3 loop is CASSQDRTSGRTQYF. CDR3 coding DNA: TGTGCCAGCAGCCAAGACCGGACTAGCGGAAGAACGCAGTATTTT.

About this clonotype: Being one base from a much bigger clone, this may be a read error. The rearrangement joins TRBV7-2 to TRBJ2-4; D gene ambiguous. V lost 5 bases and J lost 13, with 18 bases in between. The length of the CDR3 is 13 residues. CDR1 and CDR2 (germline): SGHTA, FQGNSA. CDR3 coding DNA: TGTGCCAGCAGCCTAAAACTTCTCTACGGGCAGTACTTC. It translates to CASSLKLLYGQYF.

Comments on this clonotype: One junction end disagrees with the germline gene, perhaps due to a read error. The chain has TRBV12-3 or TRBV12-4 and TRBJ2-7, with D tentatively TRBD2 (6 bases). The length of the CDR3 is 14 residues. In DNA form, the CDR3 reads TGTGCCAGCAGTTATGGACTATCCTCCAACGAGCAGTACTTC. Its translation: CASSYGLSSNEQYF.

The V and J genes are TRBV6-2 or TRBV6-3 and TRBJ2-7, with D possibly being TRBD2 (7 bases). Germline lookup yields CDR1 MNHEY and CDR2 SVGEGT. V gave up 6 bases and J gave up 0 bases, with 21 bases separating them. CDR3 size: 17 residues. CDR3 in amino acids: CASRSSIGGPTSYEQYF. CDR3 in DNA: TGTGCCAGCAGATCTAGCATCGGGGGGCCTACCTCCTACGAGCAGTACTTC.

This clonotype was counted ten times or more. This chain joins TRBV29-1 and TRBJ2-5; weak D call: TRBD1 (6 bases). The CDR3 is 13 residues long. The germline V gene has CDR1 SQVTM and CDR2 ANQGSEA. Trimming took 6 bases from V and 4 from J, leaving 15 bases between them. CDR3 loop: CSVTPGVGETQYF. CDR3 DNA sequence: TGCAGCGTGACCCCAGGGGTAGGAGAGACCCAGTACTTC.

V and J are TRBV5-1 and TRBJ1-1; unclear D gene. This CDR3 spans 13 amino acids. V was shortened by 2 bases and J by 1 base, with 6 bases between the two germline ends. CDR1 and CDR2 (germline): SGHRS, YFSETQ. Here the CDR3 reads CASSFSKNTEAFF. As DNA, the CDR3 is TGCGCCAGCAGCTTTTCCAAGAACACTGAAGCTTTCTTT.

In its sample, this clonotype was seen many times. The genes are TRBV21-1 and TRBJ1-5; the table's TRBD1 call for D was not verified on the DNA. TRBV21-1 is a documented pseudogene. CDR3 size: 16 residues. The CDR3 DNA follows: TGTGCCAGCAGCACCCGACAGGGAGGATTTGATCAGCCCCAGCATTTT. Translated: CASSTRQGGFDQPQHF.

In its sample, this clonotype was seen many times. The chain uses TRBV7-2 and TRBJ2-2; D may be TRBD2 (7 bases). The V end was cut by 0 bases, the J end by 5 bases, with 16 bases between. The CDR3 has 17 amino acids. Germline-derived CDR1 and CDR2 are SGHTA and FQGNSA. The CDR3 DNA follows: TGTGCCAGCAGCTTAGCATCAGGAGGGGGAGGGACCGGGGAGCTGTTTTTT. This translates into CASSLASGGGGTGELFF.

The chain carries TRBV20-1 and TRBJ2-5, with D uncertain. The J call may be in error: the DNA end matches TRBJ2-7 better. This CDR3 contains 12 residues. The germline V gene has CDR1 DFQATT and CDR2 SNEGSKA (reference sequence). This CDR3 is CSARFRAREQYF. CDR3 coding DNA: TGCAGTGCTAGGTTTCGGGCCCGCGAGCAGTACTTC.

This clonotype was counted between two and nine times. J is TRBJ2-4 and V is TRBV7-9; D is unclear. Germline V CDR1 and CDR2: SEHNR, FQNEAQ (reference sequence). Deletions cut 10 bases from V and 13 bases from J, with 11 bases between. This CDR3 is built from 9 residues. In nucleotides, the CDR3 is TGTGCCAACCCATTCGGGCAGTACTTC. This codes for CANPFGQYF. Variable domain in full (rest from reference TRBV7-9 and TRBJ2-4): DTGVSQNPRHKITKRGQNVTFRCDPISEHNRLYWYRQTLGQGPEFLTYFQNEAQLEKSRLLSDRFSAERPKGSFSTLEIQRTEQGDSAMYLCANPFGQYFGAGTRLSVL.

The chain recombines TRBV14 with TRBJ2-1; tentative D call: TRBD1 (6 bases). V was shortened by 0 bases and J by 13 bases, with 13 bases between the two germline ends. CDR1 and CDR2 from the germline V gene are SGHDN and FVKESK. The CDR3 spans 13 residues. As DNA, the CDR3 is TGTGCCAGCAGCCAAGAAAACAGGGTATGCCAGTTCTTC. It encodes CASSQENRVCQFF.

This clonotype was seen only a few times. The chain is built from TRBV9 and TRBJ2-1; tentative D call: TRBD1 (6 bases). Looked up from germline, CDR1 is SGDLS and CDR2 is YYNGEE. CDR3 size: 14 residues. V was shortened by 1 base and J by 10 bases, with 15 bases between the two germline ends. In nucleotides, the CDR3 is TGTGCCAGCAGCGTATTTACAGGGCGAGGCGAGCAGTTCTTC. It yields the protein CASSVFTGRGEQFF.

CDR3 in amino acids: CSARDAAGGQETQYF. The CDR3 DNA reads TGCAGTGCTAGAGACGCGGCGGGGGGACAAGAGACCCAGTACTTC. The chain uses TRBV20-1 and TRBJ2-5; 8 bases agree with TRBD2. CDR1 and CDR2 (germline): DFQATT, SNEGSKA (reference sequence). Trimming at V came to 0 bases and at J to 2 bases, leaving 5 bases not matched to a gene. CDR3 length: 15 residues.

V usage is TRBV6-5 and J usage is TRBJ2-1, with TRBD1 matching over 7 bases. Germline CDR1 is MNHEY and CDR2 is SVGAGI. V lost 10 bases, J lost 8 bases, and 17 bases stayed unmatched. The CDR3 length is 15 residues. CDR3: CAIKKTGTVLDEQFF. CDR3 sequence (DNA): TGTGCCATCAAAAAGACCGGGACAGTACTCGATGAGCAGTTCTTC.

This chain links TRBV4-3 with TRBJ2-7; TRBD2 might be the D (5 bases). The J call is uncertain, as TRBJ2-5 better fits the DNA end. Germline CDR1 is LGHNA and CDR2 is YSLEER. This CDR3 is built from 15 residues. The CDR3 loop reads CASSPFLWGAETQYF. DNA for the CDR3: TGCGCCAGCAGCCCCTTCCTGTGGGGAGCGGAGACCCAGTACTTC.

The J gene is TRBJ2-7, the V gene TRBV6-2 or TRBV6-3; the match to TRBD2 covers 8 bases. The germline V gene has CDR1 MNHEY and CDR2 SVGEGT. The trim removed 8 bases at V and 3 bases at J, leaving 12 bases unmatched. The CDR3 is 15 amino acids. The CDR3 spells CASREGVISHYEQYF. CDR3 sequence (DNA): TGTGCCAGCCGGGAGGGGGTGATTTCCCACTACGAGCAGTACTTC.

This chain uses TRBV6-1 with TRBJ2-3; D not certain. The CDR3 runs 12 residues. Germline CDR1 is MNHNS and CDR2 is SASEGT. The germline V and J ends were trimmed by 6 bases and 6 bases, with 10 bases remaining between them. The CDR3 is CASRSSGDTQYF. CDR3 bases: TGTGCCAGCAGGTCATCCGGCGATACGCAGTATTTT.

The J gene is TRBJ2-1, the V gene TRBV7-9; 11 bases fit TRBD2. The CDR3 has 18 residues. CDR1 is SEHNR and CDR2 is FQNEAQ in the germline V gene (reference sequence). Trimming cost V 1 base and J 5 bases; bases outside gene matches: 10. The CDR3 protein is CASSLGRTSGGPNNEQFF. The CDR3 DNA sequence: TGTGCCAGCAGCTTAGGACGAACTAGCGGGGGCCCGAACAATGAGCAGTTCTTC.

This clonotype has ten or more counts. This chain uses TRBV20-1 with TRBJ2-7; D perhaps matches TRBD1 (6 bases). V gave up 0 bases and J gave up 0 bases, with 12 bases separating them. CDR1 and CDR2 from the germline V gene are DFQATT and SNEGSKA (reference sequence). The CDR3 sequence is 15 residues long. The CDR3 reads CSARDGQSSSYEQYF. CDR3 nucleotide sequence: TGCAGTGCTAGAGATGGACAGTCAAGCTCCTACGAGCAGTACTTC.

This chain joins TRBV27 and TRBJ2-4, with D hard to call. Per the germline V gene, CDR1 is MNHEY and CDR2 is SMNVEV (reference sequence). Trimming removed 6 bases at V and 5 bases at J, with 20 bases between. The CDR3 has 16 residues. The CDR3 nucleotides read TGTGCCAGCAGAAGAAAGTGGGAAAATACGGAAAACATTCAGTACTTC. It specifies CASRRKWENTENIQYF.

The chain uses TRBV7-2 and TRBJ2-3; D is perhaps TRBD1 (6 bases). V dropped 2 bases and J dropped 0 bases, with 15 bases sitting between them. CDR1 is SGHTA and CDR2 is FQGNSA in the germline V gene. CDR3 size: 17 residues. DNA for the CDR3: TGTGCCAGCAGCTTAAATACTGGGGGCGGAAGCACAGATACGCAGTATTTT. Encoded protein: CASSLNTGGGSTDTQYF.

This clonotype was detected a few times. The V gene is TRBV12-3 or TRBV12-4, the J gene TRBJ2-7; no clear D. The V gene lost 2 bases and the J gene lost 0 bases, with 11 bases spanning the gap. The CDR3 totals 15 residues. The CDR3, as DNA: TGTGCCAGCAGTTTACCCGAGACACTCTCCTACGAGCAGTACTTC. Protein sequence: CASSLPETLSYEQYF.

This clonotype was observed a single time. This sequence joins TRBV20-1 and TRBJ2-3; a weak D match, TRBD2 (5 bases). CDR3 size: 14 residues. The germline gives CDR1 DFQATT, CDR2 SNEGSKA (reference sequence). V shed 4 bases and J shed 0 bases, with 11 bases lying between them. The CDR3 region has the DNA TGCAGTGCTAATAACGGGGAGAGCACAGATACGCAGTATTTT. Translating it yields CSANNGESTDTQYF.

As concerns this clonotype: The CDR3 ends on some other residue instead of the conserved phenylalanine or tryptophan, so this is likely a read error. The chain links TRBV20-1 to TRBJ2-2; 9 bases match TRBD2. The CDR3 has 21 residues. V shed 1 base, J shed 2 bases, and the junction held 20 bases outside the gene matches. CDR1 is DFQATT and CDR2 is SNEGSKA in the germline V gene (reference sequence). This CDR3 is CSARVRGGLAGPTLNTGELFV. CDR3 in DNA: TGCAGTGCTAGAGTCCGCGGTGGGCTAGCGGGACCGACATTAAACACCGGGGAGCTGTTTGTT.

V usage is TRBV27 and J usage is TRBJ2-5; the match to TRBD1 covers 10 bases. The CDR3 has 16 residues. CDR1 is MNHEY, CDR2 SMNVEV, per germline (reference sequence). V was clipped by 6 bases and J by 0 bases; unmatched bases: 7. The CDR3 loop is CASRGDRGKYQETQYF. The CDR3 nucleotides read TGTGCCAGCAGGGGGGACAGGGGAAAGTACCAAGAGACCCAGTACTTC.